This T cell receptor (beta chain) derives from a study of T-cell memory formation after mild COVID-19. Study context: Largely, TCR clusters stayed within a single donor. The study's findings and limits: The study detected some responding clones in pre-infection memory, suggesting cross-reactive memory joined. Day 15 to 85 contractors were CD4/CD8 balanced; later expanders leaned CD4+.

One entry per CDR3 protein, called by TCRdb with MiXCR from the 5' RACE reads. The repertoire holds 180,000 or so distinct CDR3 sequences, with 11% as singletons. With regard to this clonotype: Its antigen is unknown.

The CDR3 contains 14 residues. V trimming: 6 bases; J trimming: 7 bases; junction bases outside the gene matches: 14. Per germline, CDR1 DFQATT and CDR2 SNEGSKA (reference sequence). Sequenced input: PBMCs or a T cell subset sorted from them (not recorded which). The TCR was taken from a man between 18 and 35 years old who had mild COVID-19 (a few samples of this study predate the infection). Cell type and time point are not known. The rearrangement uses TRBV20-1 and TRBJ1-2, with 7 nucleotides matching TRBD1. CDR3 DNA: TGCAGTGCCCAACAACAGGGGCTCAGGGGTGGCTACACCTTC. It translates to CSAQQQGLRGGYTF.